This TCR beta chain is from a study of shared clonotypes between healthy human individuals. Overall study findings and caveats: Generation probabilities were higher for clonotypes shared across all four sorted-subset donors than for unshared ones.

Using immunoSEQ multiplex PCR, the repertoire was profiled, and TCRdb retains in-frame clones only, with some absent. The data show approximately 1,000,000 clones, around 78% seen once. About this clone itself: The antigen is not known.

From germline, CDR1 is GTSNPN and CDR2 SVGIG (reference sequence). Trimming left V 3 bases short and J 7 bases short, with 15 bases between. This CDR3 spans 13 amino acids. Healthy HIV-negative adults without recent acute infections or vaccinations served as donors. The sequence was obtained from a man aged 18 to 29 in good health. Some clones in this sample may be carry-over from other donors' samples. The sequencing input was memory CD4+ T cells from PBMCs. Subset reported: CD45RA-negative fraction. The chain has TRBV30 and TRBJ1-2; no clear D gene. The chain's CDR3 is CAWRLSTPSGYTF. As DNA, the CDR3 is TGTGCCTGGAGGTTAAGTACTCCTAGTGGCTACACCTTC.